The rows below give T cell receptor beta chains drawn from one sample of a study of shared clonotypes between healthy human individuals. Using immunoSEQ multiplex PCR, the repertoire was profiled, and TCRdb retains in-frame clones only, with some absent. The data hold approximately 1,500,000 clones, with around 97% observed a single time. Sequenced sample: naive CD4+ T cells sorted from blood. These receptors were taken from a man in his thirties or forties in good health. Each CDR3 is given with its conserved first and last residue. D genes are given only for firm matches. The listing skips clone size in some rows; elsewhere it reads once, few, many or a size class.

size: -
D: -
length: 15
V: TRBV5-4
J: TRBJ2-2
DNA: TGTGCCAGCAGCTTGGAGGGATCCTACACCGGGGAGCTGTTTTTT
CDR3: CASSLEGSYTGELFF

size: -
D: -
length: 12
V: TRBV2
J: TRBJ1-1
DNA: TGTGCCAGCAGTGAAGAACGGCGTGAAGCTTTCTTT
CDR3: CASSEERREAFF

size: -
D: -
length: 14
V: TRBV5-5
J: TRBJ2-5
DNA: TGTGCCAGCAGCTTGGTGGTCAGAGTAGAGACCCAGTACTTC
CDR3: CASSLVVRVETQYF

size: -
D: TRBD1
length: 15
V: TRBV6-1
J: TRBJ1-1
DNA: TGTGCCAGCAGTGCGGACAGGGGAGGAGGCACTGAAGCTTTCTTT
CDR3: CASSADRGGGTEAFF

size: -
D: -
length: 14
V: TRBV27
J: TRBJ2-7
DNA: TGTGCCAGCAGTTTCCGGGCAGGCTCCTACGAGCAGTACTTC
CDR3: CASSFRAGSYEQYF

size: -
D: -
length: 13
V: TRBV5-6
J: TRBJ2-2
DNA: TGTGCCAGCAGCTTGGTTGGGTCCGGGGAGCTGTTTTTT
CDR3: CASSLVGSGELFF

size: -
D: -
length: 12
V: TRBV2
J: TRBJ1-1
DNA: TGTGCCAGCAGTGAGATTCCGGAGGAAGCTTTCTTT
CDR3: CASSEIPEEAFF

size: -
D: TRBD2
length: 16
V: TRBV28
J: TRBJ2-1
DNA: TGTGCCAGCAGCCCAGGACTAGCGGGAGTCCACAATGAGCAGTTCTTC
CDR3: CASSPGLAGVHNEQFF

size: -
D: -
length: 16
V: TRBV5-5
J: TRBJ2-7
DNA: TGTGCCAGCAGGCAGTACCCAGGGACAATTATCTACGAGCAGTACTTC
CDR3: CASRQYPGTIIYEQYF

size: -
D: -
length: 16
V: TRBV6-5
J: TRBJ2-1
DNA: TGTGCCAGCAGTTACTCATGGGGGCGAGGCTACAATGAGCAGTTCTTC
CDR3: CASSYSWGRGYNEQFF

size: once
D: -
length: 16
V: TRBV7-2
J: TRBJ2-7
DNA: TGTGCCAGCAGCTTTCAACCTCCCCCAACCGCCTACGAGCAGTACTTC
CDR3: CASSFQPPPTAYEQYF

size: -
D: TRBD1
length: 15
V: TRBV5-1
J: TRBJ1-3
DNA: TGCGCCAGCAGCGCTCGGACAGGCTCTGGAAACACCATATATTTT
CDR3: CASSARTGSGNTIYF

size: -
D: -
length: 16
V: TRBV14
J: TRBJ2-3
DNA: TGTGCCAGCAGCCAAGGGCGGGCCCCTAGCACAGATACGCAGTATTTT
CDR3: CASSQGRAPSTDTQYF

size: -
D: -
length: 15
V: TRBV9
J: TRBJ2-5
DNA: TGTGCCAGCAGCTCGCTCCCCGGACAGCAAGAGACCCAGTACTTC
CDR3: CASSSLPGQQETQYF

size: -
D: -
length: 15
V: TRBV18
J: TRBJ2-1
DNA: TGTGCCAGCTCTTCGGGGAATATGGGAACTGGTGAGCAGTTCTTC
CDR3: CASSSGNMGTGEQFF

size: -
D: TRBD2
length: 17
V: TRBV5-8
J: TRBJ2-2
DNA: TGTGCCAGCAGCTGGCCCGTAGCGGGAGAGTGGACCGGGGAGCTGTTTTTT
CDR3: CASSWPVAGEWTGELFF

size: -
D: -
length: 12
V: TRBV9
J: TRBJ2-1
DNA: TGTGCCAGCAGCCATTCCGTCGATGAGCAGTTCTTC
CDR3: CASSHSVDEQFF

size: -
D: -
length: 14
V: TRBV7-2
J: TRBJ2-7
DNA: TGTGCCAGCAAGAAGGATCATAGCTCCTACGAGCAGTACTTC
CDR3: CASKKDHSSYEQYF

size: -
D: TRBD2
length: 14
V: TRBV2
J: TRBJ2-3
DNA: TGTGCCAGCAGAAGACTAGCGGGAGTGGATACGCAGTATTTT
CDR3: CASRRLAGVDTQYF

size: -
D: -
length: 13
V: TRBV6-1
J: TRBJ2-1
DNA: TGTGCCAGCAGCAGGGACTCCTACAATGAGCAGTTCTTC
CDR3: CASSRDSYNEQFF

size: -
D: -
length: 13
V: TRBV5-1
J: TRBJ1-1
DNA: TGCGCCAGCAGGGCGGAACCAAACACTGAAGCTTTCTTT
CDR3: CASRAEPNTEAFF

size: -
D: -
length: 12
V: TRBV6-5
J: TRBJ2-7
DNA: TGTGCCAGCAGAACCACAGGATACGAGCAGTACTTC
CDR3: CASRTTGYEQYF

size: -
D: -
length: 14
V: TRBV7-9
J: TRBJ1-1
DNA: TGTGCCAGCAGCGATCAACGCCGTGACGCTGAAGCTTTCTTT
CDR3: CASSDQRRDAEAFF

size: -
D: -
length: 13
V: TRBV7-6
J: TRBJ1-1
DNA: TGTGCCAGCAGCTTGGGGCGGTCGGGGCAAGCTTTCTTT
CDR3: CASSLGRSGQAFF

size: -
D: -
length: 15
V: TRBV7-8
J: TRBJ1-5
DNA: TGTGCCAGCAGCGGCCTCAAGGAACCCAATCAGCCCCAGCATTTT
CDR3: CASSGLKEPNQPQHF

size: -
D: -
length: 15
V: TRBV18
J: TRBJ2-3
DNA: TGTGCCAGCTCACCTTTGAGAGAGAACACAGATACGCAGTATTTT
CDR3: CASSPLRENTDTQYF

size: once
D: -
length: 14
V: TRBV7-8
J: TRBJ1-5
DNA: TGTGCCAGCAGCTTAGCTGCCAGGGTGGGGCCCCAGCATTTT
CDR3: CASSLAARVGPQHF

size: -
D: TRBD1
length: 17
V: TRBV4-2
J: TRBJ2-2
DNA: TGTGCCAGCAGCCGACAGATGACAGGGGTGGACACCGGGGAGCTGTTTTTT
CDR3: CASSRQMTGVDTGELFF